What follows are 17 T cell receptor beta chains derived from one specimen sequenced in a study of T cell changes during pregnancy in multiple sclerosis. The method was immunoSEQ multiplex PCR; TCRdb's version includes in-frame clones alone and lacks a portion of them. Of tens of thousands of clones in the sample, approximately 87% were seen once. The source material was peripheral blood, sampled after pregnancy. The receptors shown here come from a female donor in good health, enrolled as a control in a pregnancy study.

The chain links TRBV9 to TRBJ2-5, with D possibly matching TRBD1 (6 bases). CDR3 length: 15 residues. Deletions cut 0 bases from V and 2 bases from J, with 11 bases between. From germline, CDR1 is SGDLS and CDR2 YYNGEE. CDR3 residues: CASSVEWGRQETQYF. The DNA of the CDR3 is TGTGCCAGCAGCGTAGAATGGGGGCGACAAGAGACCCAGTACTTC.

This chain joins TRBV30 and TRBJ1-6; D possibly corresponds to TRBD1 (6 bases). Germline V gives CDR1 GTSNPN, CDR2 SVGIG (reference sequence). This CDR3 spans 23 amino acids. V lost 3 bases and J lost 2, with 35 bases in between. CDR3 DNA: TGTGCCTGGAGGGCTCGTCCCCAAAACAGGGCGTCAAGTGAGGGGACCTATAATTCACCCCTCCACTTT. It yields the protein CAWRARPQNRASSEGTYNSPLHF. Drawing the rest from reference TRBV30 and TRBJ1-6, the complete variable domain is SQTIHQWPATLVQPVGSPLSLECTVEGTSNPNLYWYRQAAGRGLQLLFYSVGIGQISSEVPQNLSASRPQDRQFILSSKKLLLSDSGFYLCAWRARPQNRASSEGTYNSPLHFGNGTRLTVT.

This clone was observed once. This rearrangement joins TRBV6-5 to TRBJ2-7; 7 nucleotides match TRBD2. J was trimmed by 2 bases and V by 4 bases; bases with no gene match: 5. The CDR3 is 14 amino acids. The germline gives CDR1 MNHEY, CDR2 SVGAGI. CDR3 region: CASSSQGGTYEQYF. DNA for the CDR3: TGTGCCAGCAGTTCCCAGGGAGGGACCTACGAGCAGTACTTC.

This rearrangement joins TRBV25-1 to TRBJ2-7, with 9 bases matching TRBD1. The CDR3 is made up of 13 amino acids. The ends lost 8 bases at V and 9 bases at J; junction bases unmatched: 11. Germline CDR1 is MGHDK and CDR2 is SYGVNS. In nucleotides, the CDR3 is TGTGCCAGCCGCCGGGACAGGGTAAGCGGGCAGTACTTC. This codes for CASRRDRVSGQYF.

The rearrangement uses TRBV5-1 and TRBJ2-5; D might be TRBD1 (5 bases). The CDR3 extends over 18 amino acids. Trimming removed 4 bases at V and 3 bases at J, with 25 bases between. CDR1 SGHRS and CDR2 YFSETQ come from the germline V gene. CDR3 bases: TGCGCCAGCAGCCTGGACCGGCTTGGGGCCCGAATTGAAGAGACCCAGTACTTC. The encoded protein is CASSLDRLGARIEETQYF.

This chain links TRBV2 with TRBJ2-3; 8 bases are a match to TRBD2. CDR1 and CDR2 (germline): SNHLY, FYNNEI. With V trimmed by 6 bases and J by 3 bases, 5 bases remained unmatched. The length of the CDR3 is 14 residues. CDR3 nucleotides: TGTGCCAGCAGCGGAGCGGGAGTGACAGATACGCAGTATTTT. It specifies CASSGAGVTDTQYF. Using reference TRBV2 and TRBJ2-3 for the parts outside the CDR3, the full variable domain is EPEVTQTPSHQVTQMGQEVILRCVPISNHLYFYWYRQILGQKVEFLVSFYNNEISEKSEIFDDQFSVERPDGSNFTLKIRSTKLEDSAMYFCASSGAGVTDTQYFGPGTRLTVL.

The chain couples TRBV9 to TRBJ2-3; D may be TRBD2 (6 bases). This CDR3 comprises 14 residues. V lost 0 bases and J 3 bases, leaving 8 bases between the germline ends. Per germline, CDR1 SGDLS and CDR2 YYNGEE. CDR3 in amino acids: CASSVALATDTQYF. The CDR3 nucleotides are TGTGCCAGCAGCGTAGCCCTAGCGACAGATACGCAGTATTTT.

A single count supports this clone. The chain employs TRBV10-3 and TRBJ2-3, with D perhaps TRBD2 (5 bases). This CDR3 is built from 13 residues. Trimming removed 0 bases from V and 4 bases from J, with 5 bases in between. Germline V CDR1 and CDR2: ENHRY, SYGVKD. The CDR3 loop is CAISESEADTQYF. The CDR3 nucleotides read TGTGCCATCAGTGAGTCGGAGGCAGATACGCAGTATTTT.

This chain links TRBV27 with TRBJ2-2, with 8 positions matching TRBD1. The CDR3 runs to 17 residues. With 6 bases clipped from V and 2 bases from J, the junction kept 11 bases outside the gene matches. Germline V CDR1 and CDR2: MNHEY, SMNVEV (reference sequence). Written as DNA, the CDR3 is TGTGCCAGCAGATTAAGGGACAGGATGATTAACACCGGGGAGCTGTTTTTT. Protein sequence: CASRLRDRMINTGELFF.

The chain joins TRBV15 to TRBJ1-5; D is perhaps TRBD1 (6 bases). The V end was cut by 0 bases, the J end by 4 bases, with 10 bases between. Germline values: CDR1 LNHNV, CDR2 YYDKDF (reference sequence). The CDR3 has 15 residues. In nucleotides, the CDR3 is TGTGCCACCAGCAGAGATCGCAGGGGAAATCAGCCCCAGCATTTT. Translated, it gives CATSRDRRGNQPQHF.

V gene TRBV4-1 combines with J gene TRBJ1-2; no definite D call. The germline CDR1 and CDR2 sequences are MGHRA and YSYEKL. The V end was cut by 0 bases, the J end by 2 bases, with 10 bases between. CDR3 length equals 15 residues. As DNA, the CDR3 is TGCGCCAGCAGCCAAGATGGCACCCTGAACTATGGCTACACCTTC. Protein sequence: CASSQDGTLNYGYTF.

The V gene is TRBV6-1, the J gene TRBJ1-2; possible D gene TRBD1, 6 bases. V lost 4 bases and J lost 4, with 10 bases in between. Germline assignment: CDR1 MNHNS and CDR2 SASEGT. The CDR3 has 13 amino acids. Here the CDR3 reads CASSAQGPYGYTF. The CDR3 nucleotides are TGTGCCAGCAGTGCACAGGGACCCTATGGCTACACCTTC.

This clone showed up just once. The genes are TRBV5-8 and TRBJ2-7; 9 nucleotides agree with TRBD1. The CDR3 has 15 amino acids. From germline, CDR1 is SGHTS and CDR2 YDEGEE. J was trimmed by 1 base and V by 5 bases; bases with no gene match: 7. The chain's CDR3 is CASRLSGTGSYEQYF. The CDR3 DNA is TGTGCCAGCAGACTCTCCGGGACAGGGTCCTACGAGCAGTACTTC. Based on the CDR3 plus reference TRBV5-8 and TRBJ2-7, the full variable domain is EAGVTQSPTHLIKTRGQQATLRCSPISGHTSVYWYQQALGLGLQFLLWYDEGEERNRGNFPPRFSGRQFPNYSSELNVNALELEDSALYLCASRLSGTGSYEQYFGPGTRLTVT.

V is TRBV5-4 and J is TRBJ2-7, with D unresolved. CDR1 is SGHNT and CDR2 is YYREEE in the germline V gene (reference sequence). CDR3 length: 11 amino acids. Trimming stripped 4 bases from V and 7 bases from J, with 9 bases between. The CDR3 sequence: CASSQSSEQYF. As DNA, the CDR3 is TGTGCCAGCAGCCAAAGCTCGGAGCAGTACTTC.

The chain links TRBV7-6 to TRBJ1-2; 10 positions match TRBD1. The germline V gene has CDR1 SGHVS and CDR2 FNYEAQ. This CDR3 spans 19 amino acids. V trimming: 1 base; J trimming: 8 bases; junction bases outside the gene matches: 19. The CDR3 here is CASSLGGTGVNLKGNGYTF. In nucleotides, the CDR3 is TGTGCCAGCAGCTTAGGGGGGACAGGGGTAAATTTGAAGGGGAACGGCTACACCTTC.

As DNA, the CDR3 is TGTGCCAGCAGCGACCCGGGGTACAGCTCCTACAATGAGCAGTTCTTC. This encodes CASSDPGYSSYNEQFF. The chain links TRBV9 to TRBJ2-1, with TRBD2 as a possible D gene (5 bases). Germline V lookup: CDR1 SGDLS, CDR2 YYNGEE. V lost 3 bases to trimming and J lost 0 bases, with 13 bases between them. CDR3 size: 16 residues.

The chain combines TRBV30 with TRBJ2-2, with 10 bases fitting TRBD1. V lost 5 bases, J lost 4 bases, and 4 bases stayed unmatched. CDR1 and CDR2 from the germline V gene are GTSNPN and SVGIG (reference sequence). The CDR3 has 14 residues. This chain's CDR3 is CAWGGQGRTGELFF. In DNA, the CDR3 is TGTGCCTGGGGGGGACAGGGGCGCACCGGGGAGCTGTTTTTT.